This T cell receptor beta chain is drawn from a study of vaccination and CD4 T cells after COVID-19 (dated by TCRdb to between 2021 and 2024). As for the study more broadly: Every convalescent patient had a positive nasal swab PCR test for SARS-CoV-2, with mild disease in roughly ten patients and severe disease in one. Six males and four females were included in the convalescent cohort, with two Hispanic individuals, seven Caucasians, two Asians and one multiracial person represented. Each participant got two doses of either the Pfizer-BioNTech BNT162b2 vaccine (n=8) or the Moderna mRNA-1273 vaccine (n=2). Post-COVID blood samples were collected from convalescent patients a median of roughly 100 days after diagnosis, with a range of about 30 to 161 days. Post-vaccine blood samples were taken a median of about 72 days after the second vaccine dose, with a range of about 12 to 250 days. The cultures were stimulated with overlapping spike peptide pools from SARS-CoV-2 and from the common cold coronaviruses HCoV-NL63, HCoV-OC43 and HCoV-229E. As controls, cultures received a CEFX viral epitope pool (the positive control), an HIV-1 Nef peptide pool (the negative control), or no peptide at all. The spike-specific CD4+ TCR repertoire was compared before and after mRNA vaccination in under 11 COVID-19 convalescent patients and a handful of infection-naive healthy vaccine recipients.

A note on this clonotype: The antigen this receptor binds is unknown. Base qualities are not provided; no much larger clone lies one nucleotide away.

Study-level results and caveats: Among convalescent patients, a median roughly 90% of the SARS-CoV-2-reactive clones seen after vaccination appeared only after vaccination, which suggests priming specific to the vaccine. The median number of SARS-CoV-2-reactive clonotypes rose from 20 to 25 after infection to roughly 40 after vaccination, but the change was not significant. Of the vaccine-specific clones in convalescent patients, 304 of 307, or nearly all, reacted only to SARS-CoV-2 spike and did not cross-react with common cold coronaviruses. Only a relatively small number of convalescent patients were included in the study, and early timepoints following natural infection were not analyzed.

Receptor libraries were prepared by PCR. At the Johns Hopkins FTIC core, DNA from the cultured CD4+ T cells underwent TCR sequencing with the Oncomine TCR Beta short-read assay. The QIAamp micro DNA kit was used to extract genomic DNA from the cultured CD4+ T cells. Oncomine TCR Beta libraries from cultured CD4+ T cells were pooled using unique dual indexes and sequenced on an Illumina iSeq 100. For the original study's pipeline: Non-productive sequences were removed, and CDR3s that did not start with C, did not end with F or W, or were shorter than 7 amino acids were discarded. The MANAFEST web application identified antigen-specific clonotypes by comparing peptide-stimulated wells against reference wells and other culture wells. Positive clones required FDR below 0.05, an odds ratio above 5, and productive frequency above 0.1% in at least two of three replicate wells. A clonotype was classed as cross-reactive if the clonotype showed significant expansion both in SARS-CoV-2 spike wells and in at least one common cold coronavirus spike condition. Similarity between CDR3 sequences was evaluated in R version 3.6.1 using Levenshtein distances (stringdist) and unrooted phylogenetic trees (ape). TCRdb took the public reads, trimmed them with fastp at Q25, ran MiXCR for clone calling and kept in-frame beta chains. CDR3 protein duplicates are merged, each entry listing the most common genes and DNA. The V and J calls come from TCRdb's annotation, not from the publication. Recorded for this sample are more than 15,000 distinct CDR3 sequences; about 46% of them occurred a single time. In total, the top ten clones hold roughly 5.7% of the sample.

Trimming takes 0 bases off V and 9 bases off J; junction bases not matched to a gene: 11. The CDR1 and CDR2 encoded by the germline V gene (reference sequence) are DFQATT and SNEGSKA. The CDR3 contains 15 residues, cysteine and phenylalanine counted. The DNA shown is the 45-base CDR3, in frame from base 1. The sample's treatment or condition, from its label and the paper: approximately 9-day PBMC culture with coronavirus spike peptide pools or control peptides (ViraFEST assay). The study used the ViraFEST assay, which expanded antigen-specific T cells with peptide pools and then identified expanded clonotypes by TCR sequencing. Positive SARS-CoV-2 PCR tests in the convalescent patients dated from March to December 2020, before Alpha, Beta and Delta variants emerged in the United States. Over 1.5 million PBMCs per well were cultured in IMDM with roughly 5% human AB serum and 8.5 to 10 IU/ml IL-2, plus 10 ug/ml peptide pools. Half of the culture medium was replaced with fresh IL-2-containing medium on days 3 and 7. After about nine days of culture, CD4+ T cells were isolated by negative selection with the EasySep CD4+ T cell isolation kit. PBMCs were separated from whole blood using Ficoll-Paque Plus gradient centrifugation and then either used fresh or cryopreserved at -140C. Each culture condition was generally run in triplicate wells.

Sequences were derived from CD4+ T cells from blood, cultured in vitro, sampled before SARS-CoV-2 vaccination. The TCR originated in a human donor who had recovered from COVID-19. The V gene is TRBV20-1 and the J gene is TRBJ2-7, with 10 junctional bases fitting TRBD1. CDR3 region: CSARDLPGQGRGQYF. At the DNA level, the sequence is TGCAGTGCTAGAGACTTACCGGGACAGGGGAGGGGGCAGTACTTC.